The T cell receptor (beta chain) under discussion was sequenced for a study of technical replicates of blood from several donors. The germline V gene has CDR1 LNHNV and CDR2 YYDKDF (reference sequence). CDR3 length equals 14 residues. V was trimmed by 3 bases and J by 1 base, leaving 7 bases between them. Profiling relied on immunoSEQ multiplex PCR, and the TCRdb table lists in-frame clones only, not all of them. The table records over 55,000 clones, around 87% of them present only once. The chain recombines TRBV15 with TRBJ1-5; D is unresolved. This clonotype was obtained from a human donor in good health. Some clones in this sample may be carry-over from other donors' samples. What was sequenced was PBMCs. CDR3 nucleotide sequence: TGTGCCACCAGCAGTTCGGGGAGCAATCAGCCCCAGCATTTT. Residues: CATSSSGSNQPQHF. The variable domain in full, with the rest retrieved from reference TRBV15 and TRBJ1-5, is DAMVIQNPRYQVTQFGKPVTLSCSQTLNHNVMYWYQQKSSQAPKLLFHYYDKDFNNEADTPDNFQSRRPNTSFCFLDIRSPGLGDTAMYLCATSSSGSNQPQHFGDGTRLSIL.